This T cell receptor beta chain was recorded in a study of blood T cells in healthy people across ages. This clonotype was counted a few times. Antigen specificity is unknown. Findings and limits, study-wide: It was held that diversity estimates obtained from one million T cells represented underestimates.

A second about 7 to 11 cycle PCR used barcoded and J-beta primers. TCRdb itself ran the 5' RACE reads through MiXCR, one entry per CDR3 protein. Among hundreds of thousands of distinct CDR3 sequences listed, roughly 41% were seen once. Germline V CDR1 and CDR2: LGHDT, YNNKEL (reference sequence). The CDR3 consists of 14 residues. Trimming cost V 2 bases and J 7 bases; bases outside gene matches: 4. Input material: blood. The chain recombines TRBV3-1 with TRBJ2-1; 8 nucleotides agree with TRBD2. This TCR was sampled from an older woman in good health. CDR3 DNA: TGTGCCAGCAGCCAAACTAGCGGAAAAAATGAGCAGTTCTTC. Its protein product is CASSQTSGKNEQFF.